A single sample is the source of the 5 T cell receptor beta chains below, sequenced in a study of control samples from healthy donors and cancer patients. Some clones are missing from TCRdb's copy, which holds only in-frame ones; the method was immunoSEQ multiplex PCR. This table has 150,000 or so clones, just under 95% appearing once. Sample: PBMCs. The source is a man aged 55 to 70 with colorectal cancer.

CDR3 in amino acids: CSVVLGQSHTEAFF. The CDR3 bases are TGCAGCGTTGTACTGGGACAGAGTCACACTGAAGCTTTCTTT. V is TRBV29-1 and J is TRBJ1-1; 7 positions match TRBD1. The germline gives CDR1 SQVTM, CDR2 ANQGSEA. V lost 4 bases and J lost 3; bases outside the gene matches: 8. The CDR3 is made up of 14 amino acids.

The V call is TRBV4-1, the J call TRBJ1-2; maybe TRBD1 (6 bases). Trimming removed 0 bases at V and 4 bases at J, with 12 bases between. Germline V CDR1 and CDR2: MGHRA, YSYEKL. The CDR3 runs to 15 residues. This CDR3 is CASSQEGRTVYGYTF. The CDR3 DNA follows: TGCGCCAGCAGCCAAGAGGGTCGGACAGTCTATGGCTACACCTTC.

V is TRBV15 and J is TRBJ1-4; unclear D gene. This CDR3 contains 15 residues. Trimming took off 6 bases at V and 3 bases at J, with 14 bases between the two ends. The germline V gene has CDR1 LNHNV and CDR2 YYDKDF (reference sequence). Here the CDR3 DNA reads TGTGCCACCAGTCCGAGGACCCTTGCTAATGAAAAACTGTTTTTT. This translates into CATSPRTLANEKLFF. Supplemented by reference TRBV15 and TRBJ1-4, the full variable domain reads DAMVIQNPRYQVTQFGKPVTLSCSQTLNHNVMYWYQQKSSQAPKLLFHYYDKDFNNEADTPDNFQSRRPNTSFCFLDIRSPGLGDTAMYLCATSPRTLANEKLFFGSGTQLSVL.

This CDR3 reads CASSLATGVHEQYF. CDR3 DNA sequence: TGTGCCAGCAGCTTAGCCACAGGGGTCCACGAGCAGTACTTC. This chain uses TRBV7-9 with TRBJ2-7, with 7 bases lining up with TRBD1. Germline CDR1 is SEHNR and CDR2 is FQNEAQ (reference sequence). V was clipped by 0 bases and J by 5 bases; unmatched bases: 4. The CDR3 totals 14 residues. Based on the CDR3 plus reference TRBV7-9 and TRBJ2-7, the full variable domain is DTGVSQNPRHKITKRGQNVTFRCDPISEHNRLYWYRQTLGQGPEFLTYFQNEAQLEKSRLLSDRFSAERPKGSFSTLEIQRTEQGDSAMYLCASSLATGVHEQYFGPGTRLTVT.

This clone was picked up a small number of times. The chain has TRBV27 and TRBJ1-3; D unresolved. V was clipped by 5 bases and J by 0 bases, with 11 bases between them. Germline assignment: CDR1 MNHEY and CDR2 SMNVEV (reference sequence). The CDR3 runs to 15 residues. The CDR3 DNA reads as TGTGCCAGCAGTCCCTCCCCCAGCTCTGGAAACACCATATATTTT. It yields the protein CASSPSPSSGNTIYF.